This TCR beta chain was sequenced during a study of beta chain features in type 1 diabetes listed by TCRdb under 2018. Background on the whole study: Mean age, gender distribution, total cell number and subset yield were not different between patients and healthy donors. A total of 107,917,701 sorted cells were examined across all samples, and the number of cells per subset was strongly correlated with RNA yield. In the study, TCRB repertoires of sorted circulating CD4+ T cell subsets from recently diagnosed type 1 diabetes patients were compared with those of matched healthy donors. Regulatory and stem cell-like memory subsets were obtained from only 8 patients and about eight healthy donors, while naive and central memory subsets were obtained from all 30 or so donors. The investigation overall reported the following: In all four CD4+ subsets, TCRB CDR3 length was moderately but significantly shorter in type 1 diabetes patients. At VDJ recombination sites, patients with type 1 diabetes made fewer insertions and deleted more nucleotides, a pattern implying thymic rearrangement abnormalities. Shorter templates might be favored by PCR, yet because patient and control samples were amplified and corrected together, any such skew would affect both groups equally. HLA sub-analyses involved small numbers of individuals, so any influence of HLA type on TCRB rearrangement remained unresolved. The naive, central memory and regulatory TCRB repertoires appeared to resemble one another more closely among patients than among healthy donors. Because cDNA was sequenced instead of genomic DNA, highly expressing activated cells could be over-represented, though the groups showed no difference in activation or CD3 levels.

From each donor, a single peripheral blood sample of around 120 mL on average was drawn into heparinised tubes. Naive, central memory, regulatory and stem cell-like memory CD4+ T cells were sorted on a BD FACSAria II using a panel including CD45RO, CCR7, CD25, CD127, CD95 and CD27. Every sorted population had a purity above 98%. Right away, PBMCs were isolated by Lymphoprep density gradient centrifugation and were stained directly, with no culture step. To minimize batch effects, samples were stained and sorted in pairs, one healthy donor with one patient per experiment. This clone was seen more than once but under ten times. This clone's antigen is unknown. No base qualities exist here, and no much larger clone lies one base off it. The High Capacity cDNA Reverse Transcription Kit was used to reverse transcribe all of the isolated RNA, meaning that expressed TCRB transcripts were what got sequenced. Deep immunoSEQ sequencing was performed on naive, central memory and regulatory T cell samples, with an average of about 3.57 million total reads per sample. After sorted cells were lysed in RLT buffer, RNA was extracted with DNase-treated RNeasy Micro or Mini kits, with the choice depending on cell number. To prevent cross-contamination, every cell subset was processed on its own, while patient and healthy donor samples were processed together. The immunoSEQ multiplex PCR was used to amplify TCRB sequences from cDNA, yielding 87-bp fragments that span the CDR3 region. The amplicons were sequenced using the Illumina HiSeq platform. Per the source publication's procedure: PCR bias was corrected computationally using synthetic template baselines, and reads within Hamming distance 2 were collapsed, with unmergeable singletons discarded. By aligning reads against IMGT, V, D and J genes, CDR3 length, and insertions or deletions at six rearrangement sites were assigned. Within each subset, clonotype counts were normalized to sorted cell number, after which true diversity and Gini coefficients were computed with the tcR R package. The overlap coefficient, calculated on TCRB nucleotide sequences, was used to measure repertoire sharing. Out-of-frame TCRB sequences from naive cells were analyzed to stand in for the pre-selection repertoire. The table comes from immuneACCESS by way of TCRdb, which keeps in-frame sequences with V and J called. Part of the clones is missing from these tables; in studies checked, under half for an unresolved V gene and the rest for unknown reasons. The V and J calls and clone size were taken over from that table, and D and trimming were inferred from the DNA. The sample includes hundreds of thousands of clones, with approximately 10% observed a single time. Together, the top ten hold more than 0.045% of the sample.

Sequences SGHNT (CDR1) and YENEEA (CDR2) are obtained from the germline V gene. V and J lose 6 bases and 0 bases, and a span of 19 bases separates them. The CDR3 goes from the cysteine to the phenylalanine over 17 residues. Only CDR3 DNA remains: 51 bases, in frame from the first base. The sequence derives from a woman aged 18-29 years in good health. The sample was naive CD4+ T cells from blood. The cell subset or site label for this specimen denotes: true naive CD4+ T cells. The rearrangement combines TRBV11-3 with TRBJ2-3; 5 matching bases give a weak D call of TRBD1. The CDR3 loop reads CASSFDGAFPSTDTQYF. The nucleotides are TGTGCCAGCAGTTTCGATGGGGCTTTTCCCAGCACAGATACGCAGTATTTT.